The T cell receptor (beta chain) described here comes from a study of T-cell memory formation after mild COVID-19 (dated by TCRdb to about 2021). About the study as a whole: Most TCR sequence clusters were specific to one of the two donors. In a couple of donors, T-cell clones that expanded and contracted after mild COVID-19 were tracked by sequencing TCRalpha and TCRbeta repertoires over time. Two young, previously healthy adult volunteers made up the cohort, one male and one female. The investigation overall reported the following: Whether the second-wave clones peaking on day 37 were SARS-CoV-2 specific was not confirmed. From day 15 to 85, contracting clones showed balanced CD4/CD8 phenotypes, whereas a second wave of clones that expanded from day 15 to 37 leaned towards CD4+. Contracting CD4+ clones appeared mostly in the CM and EM memory subsets, whereas CD8+ clones were enriched in EMRA. Only a couple of mild cases were covered in the study, and larger cohorts including severe cases with pre-infection samples were considered necessary. Some responding clones were detected in pre-infection memory, which suggested that pre-existing cross-reactive memory T cells had joined the SARS-CoV-2 response.

Based on the germline V gene (reference sequence), the CDR1 and CDR2 sequences are SEHNR and FQNEAQ. The CDR3 holds 14 amino acids from the cysteine to the phenylalanine. The kept DNA is CDR3 alone, 42 bases in frame from the first base. V loses 4 bases of germline sequence and J loses 0 bases, and the interval between the two ends is 9 bases. Regarding this clonotype: Its antigen is still unknown. Qualities for individual bases were not recorded, and no much larger clone is one base off.

PBMCs were isolated by Ficoll-Paque density gradient centrifugation. The data were produced on an Illumina NovaSeq 6000. Using 5'RACE with constant-segment primers, TCRalpha and TCRbeta cDNA libraries were constructed, with sample barcodes and unique molecular identifiers added in the process. RNA was extracted from every sample with Trizol reagent. Amplification of the libraries took two PCR steps, and the second step added a second sample barcode plus Illumina TruSeq adapters. Sequencing of the libraries was done on an Illumina NovaSeq, producing 2 x 150 bp paired-end reads. In the authors' own workflow: With migec v1.2.7, reads were demultiplexed and then collapsed into UMI-guided consensus sequences. With mixcr v2.1.11, UMI consensuses were aligned to TRA and TRB V and J templates and assembled into clonotypes. Expanded or contracted clonotypes were those called significant by both edgeR and NoisET, with noise models trained on biological replicates. For edgeR calls, a false discovery rate-adjusted p below 0.01 and a log2 fold-change threshold of 1 were applied. As an exploratory analysis of dynamics, PCA with hierarchical clustering was applied to max-normalized trajectories of the 1000 most abundant clonotypes. The CD4 or CD8 phenotype of responding clones was assigned using the separately sequenced CD4+ and CD8+ repertoires. TCRdb reprocessing: public reads trimmed at Q25 with fastp, clones called with MiXCR, in-frame beta chains kept. CDR3 protein duplicates are merged, each entry listing the most common genes and DNA. The V and J calls follow TCRdb's processing rather than the paper's. The sample has under 250,000 distinct CDR3 sequences on record, 27% of them singletons. The top ten hold about 10% of the sample.

The TCR comes from an adult woman who had mild COVID-19 (a few samples of this study predate the infection). The sample titles of this study are shuffled in the database, so cell type and time point are left out; the donor was told from shared clones. Source material: PBMCs or a T cell subset sorted from them (not recorded which). The chain joins TRBV7-9 to TRBJ2-5; the D gene remains uncertain. The CDR3 amino acid sequence is: CASSSDTYQETQYF. The nucleotides are TGTGCCAGCAGCTCAGACACGTACCAAGAGACCCAGTACTTC.